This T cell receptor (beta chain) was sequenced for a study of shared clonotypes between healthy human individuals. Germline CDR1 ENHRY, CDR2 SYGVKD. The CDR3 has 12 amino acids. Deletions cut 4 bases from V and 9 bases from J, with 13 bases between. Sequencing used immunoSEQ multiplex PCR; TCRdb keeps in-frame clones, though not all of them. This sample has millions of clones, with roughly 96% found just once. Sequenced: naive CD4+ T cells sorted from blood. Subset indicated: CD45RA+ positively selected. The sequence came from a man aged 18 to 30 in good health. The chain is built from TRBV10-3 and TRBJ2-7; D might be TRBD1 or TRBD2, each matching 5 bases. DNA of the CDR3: TGTGCCATCAGTGGGGACCACTTGGGGCAGTACTTC. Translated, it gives CAISGDHLGQYF.